This TCR beta chain was identified in a study of blood T cell repertoires in COVID-19. Study at large: From the United States, Italy and Spain came samples of acute and convalescent COVID-19. PBMCs, B-cell-depleted T cells, or T cells provided the cDNA or gDNA that made up the material.

This clone was observed a single time. Per the study methods: Reference gene primer amplification gave estimated nucleated cell counts. Data came from immunoSEQ multiplex PCR; TCRdb stores just in-frame clones and leaves some out. The D gene and trimming were derived from the DNA, and the V and J assignments and clone size from that table. Here the sample spans approximately 270,000 clones, around 85% being singletons. The germline V gene encodes CDR1 KGHSH and CDR2 LQKENI. With 3 bases removed from V and 11 bases from J, the gap between germline ends came to 13 bases. The CDR3 consists of 12 residues.

The specimen was peripheral blood. The chain couples TRBV18 to TRBJ1-1; D may be TRBD1 (5 bases). The sequence came from a woman aged 70-85 years with acute or convalescent COVID-19. CDR3 loop: CASSPSQGAAFF. CDR3 sequence (DNA): TGTGCCAGCTCACCCTCTCAGGGTGCGGCTTTCTTT. The complete variable domain, with remaining parts taken from reference TRBV18 and TRBJ1-1, reads NAGVMQNPRHLVRRRGQEARLRCSPMKGHSHVYWYRQLPEEGLKFMVYLQKENIIDESGMPKERFSAEFPKEGPSILRIQQVVRGDSAAYFCASSPSQGAAFFGQGTRLTVV.